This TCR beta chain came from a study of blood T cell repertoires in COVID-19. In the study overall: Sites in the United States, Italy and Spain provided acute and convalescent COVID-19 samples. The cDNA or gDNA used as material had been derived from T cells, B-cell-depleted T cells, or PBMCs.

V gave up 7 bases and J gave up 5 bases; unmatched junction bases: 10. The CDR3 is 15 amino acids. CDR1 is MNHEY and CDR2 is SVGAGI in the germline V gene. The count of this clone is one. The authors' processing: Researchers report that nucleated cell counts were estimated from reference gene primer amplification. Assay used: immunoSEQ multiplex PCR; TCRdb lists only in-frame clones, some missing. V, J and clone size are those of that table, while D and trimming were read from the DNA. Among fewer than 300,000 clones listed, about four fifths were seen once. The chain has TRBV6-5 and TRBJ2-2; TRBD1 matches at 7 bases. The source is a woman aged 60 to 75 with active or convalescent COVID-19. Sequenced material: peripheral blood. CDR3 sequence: CASISDREGTGELFF. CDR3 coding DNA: TGTGCCAGCATTTCCGACAGGGAAGGAACCGGGGAGCTGTTTTTT.